These 17 T cell receptor beta chains came from one sample sequenced in a study of T cells in Graves' hyperthyroidism and ophthalmopathy. Amplification yielded TCR beta CDR3 regions, with RNA transcripts as the source. First-round RT-PCR of the TCR CDR3 relied on the HTBI primer set. Each CDR3 protein gets one entry after TCRdb re-called the multiplex PCR reads with MiXCR. The table records nearly 600,000 distinct CDR3 sequences, approximately 15% of them present only once. The specimen sequenced was blood. These receptors all come from a woman aged 30 to 39 with Graves' hyperthyroidism that later progressed to Graves' ophthalmopathy.

This clonotype has a count of ten or more. V is TRBV7-9 and J is TRBJ2-7, with D possibly TRBD1 on 5 matching bases. The CDR3 runs 13 residues. Trimming cost V 6 bases and J 5 bases, with 14 bases left between them. CDR1 is SEHNR, CDR2 FQNEAQ, per germline (reference sequence). The DNA of the CDR3 is TGTGCCAGCAGGGAAGGGGTACTCCACGAGCAGTACTTC. It specifies CASREGVLHEQYF.

This clonotype was counted many times. The chain employs TRBV27 and TRBJ1-1, with 8 bases identical to TRBD1. The CDR3 has 14 amino acids. V gave up 4 bases and J gave up 1 base; unmatched junction bases: 2. Germline loops: CDR1 MNHEY, CDR2 SMNVEV (reference sequence). The DNA of the CDR3 is TGTGCCAGCAGTTCAGGGGGCGCGAACACTGAAGCTTTCTTT. The encoded protein is CASSSGGANTEAFF.

This clonotype was found many times. V is TRBV5-1 and J is TRBJ2-6; 7 bases match TRBD2. V gave up 3 bases and J gave up 0 bases; unmatched junction bases: 6. Germline CDR1 is SGHRS and CDR2 is YFSETQ. The CDR3 spans 17 residues. The CDR3 region is CASSSSGTSSGANVLTF. The DNA of the CDR3 is TGCGCCAGCAGCTCTAGCGGAACTTCCTCTGGGGCCAACGTCCTGACTTTC.

This clonotype was seen a handful of times. V and J are TRBV9 and TRBJ1-1; 8 nucleotides line up with TRBD1. The CDR3 length is 15 residues. V was clipped by 3 bases and J by 1 base; unmatched bases: 5. In germline, CDR1 is SGDLS, CDR2 YYNGEE. Here the CDR3 DNA reads TGTGCCAGCAGCGACGTTGGGACAGGGAACACTGAAGCTTTCTTT. It encodes CASSDVGTGNTEAFF.

Ten or more counts support this clonotype. The chain joins TRBV6-1 to TRBJ2-3; possible D gene TRBD2, 5 bases. Trimming stripped 8 bases from V and 6 bases from J, with 12 bases between. The CDR3 spans 12 residues. Germline-derived CDR1 and CDR2 are MNHNS and SASEGT. CDR3 DNA sequence: TGTGCCAGCGCGCGGCGGAGGGATACGCAGTATTTT. Its translation is CASARRRDTQYF.

The J gene is TRBJ1-3, the V gene TRBV18; 7 nucleotides match TRBD1. This CDR3 contains 14 residues. V was clipped by 3 bases and J by 6 bases; unmatched bases: 5. CDR1 and CDR2 (germline): KGHSH, LQKENI. The CDR3 region has the DNA TGTGCCAGCTCACCTAGGGACAGTGAAAACACCATATATTTT. Encoded protein: CASSPRDSENTIYF.

There are many counts of this clonotype. The chain recombines TRBV27 with TRBJ2-1; 13 bases agree with TRBD2. This CDR3 region has 15 residues. The ends lost 2 bases at V and 7 bases at J; junction bases unmatched: 2. The germline V gene has CDR1 MNHEY and CDR2 SMNVEV (reference sequence). The CDR3 sequence is CASSLGLAGDNEQFF. CDR3 nucleotides: TGTGCCAGCAGTTTAGGACTAGCGGGAGATAATGAGCAGTTCTTC.

There are many counts of this clonotype. V is TRBV29-1 and J is TRBJ2-3; D uncertain. The germline V gene has CDR1 SQVTM and CDR2 ANQGSEA. The CDR3 totals 12 residues. Deletions cut 7 bases from V and 1 base from J, with 9 bases between. CDR3 in amino acids: CSGMWGTDTQYF. Written as DNA, the CDR3 is TGCAGCGGGATGTGGGGCACAGATACGCAGTATTTT.

This clonotype was recorded at least ten times. The gene calls are TRBV29-1 and TRBJ1-2; unclear D gene. The CDR3 spans 12 residues. V dropped 6 bases and J dropped 8 bases, with 16 bases sitting between them. Germline V lookup: CDR1 SQVTM, CDR2 ANQGSEA. The CDR3 DNA follows: TGCAGCGTCGGAGACTTTACTTGGGGCTACACCTTC. It yields the protein CSVGDFTWGYTF.

This clonotype was seen a handful of times. This sequence joins TRBV20-1 and TRBJ2-3, with unresolved D. Trimming removed 3 bases from V and 2 bases from J, with 6 bases in between. CDR3 length equals 12 residues. Per germline, CDR1 DFQATT and CDR2 SNEGSKA (reference sequence). CDR3 loop: CSASILTDTQYF. The CDR3 DNA is TGCAGTGCTAGCATACTCACAGATACGCAGTATTTT.

V gene TRBV11-3 combines with J gene TRBJ2-5; D gene unclear. From germline, CDR1 is SGHNT and CDR2 YENEEA. V was shortened by 1 base and J by 1 base, with 13 bases between the two germline ends. The CDR3 contains 16 residues. This CDR3 is CASSLVMGLTQETQYF. The CDR3 region has the DNA TGTGCCAGCAGCTTAGTAATGGGCCTTACCCAAGAGACCCAGTACTTC.

This clonotype was found many times. The V and J genes are TRBV7-8 and TRBJ2-7; 9 bases align to TRBD1. The CDR3 runs 14 residues. Per germline, CDR1 SGHVS and CDR2 FQNEAQ. V lost 3 bases, J lost 2 bases, and 2 bases stayed unmatched. CDR3: CASSFRQGAYEQYF. The CDR3 coding sequence is TGTGCCAGCAGCTTTAGACAGGGGGCCTACGAGCAGTACTTC.

This clonotype was seen repeatedly, ten times or more. The rearrangement links TRBV11-2 to TRBJ2-7; possibly TRBD2 for D (6 bases). The V gene's germline CDR1 is SGHAT and CDR2 FQNNGV. The V end was cut by 3 bases, the J end by 3 bases, with 18 bases between. The CDR3 is 16 residues long. The CDR3 DNA sequence: TGTGCCAGCAGCTTCCGTAGCGGAACCCTTTACTACGAGCAGTACTTC. Translated: CASSFRSGTLYYEQYF. Complete variable domain (other parts from reference TRBV11-2 and TRBJ2-7): EAGVAQSPRYKIIEKRQSVAFWCNPISGHATLYWYQQILGQGPKLLIQFQNNGVVDDSQLPKDRFSAERLKGVDSTLKIQPAKLEDSAVYLCASSFRSGTLYYEQYFGPGTRLTVT.

This clonotype was detected ten times or more. This sequence joins TRBV12-3 or TRBV12-4 and TRBJ1-1, with unresolved D. CDR3 length: 13 amino acids. Trimming shortened V by 7 bases and J by 2 bases, and 11 bases separated the two germline ends. The CDR3 protein is CASTAHSNTEAFF. As DNA, the CDR3 is TGTGCCAGCACTGCCCACAGCAACACTGAAGCTTTCTTT.

V is TRBV19 and J is TRBJ1-4, with D unclear. There are 13 residues in the CDR3. Trimming removed 7 bases from V and 4 bases from J, with 10 bases in between. In germline, CDR1 is LNHDA, CDR2 SQIVND (reference sequence). CDR3: CASNIAYNEKLFF. CDR3 sequence (DNA): TGTGCCAGTAACATCGCCTATAATGAAAAACTGTTTTTT.

In its sample, this clonotype was seen many times. This sequence joins TRBV6-1 and TRBJ1-1; D possibly corresponds to TRBD1 (5 bases). Trimming took off 5 bases at V and 8 bases at J, with 21 bases between the two ends. The germline V gene has CDR1 MNHNS and CDR2 SASEGT. The CDR3 consists of 15 residues. The CDR3 loop reads CASSPPLVGETEAFF. The CDR3 DNA reads TGTGCCAGCAGTCCCCCCCTGGTGGGGGAGACCGAAGCTTTCTTT.

This clonotype has at least ten counts. This chain uses TRBV20-1 with TRBJ1-2; D gene ambiguous. Germline values: CDR1 DFQATT, CDR2 SNEGSKA (reference sequence). V gave up 3 bases and J gave up 7 bases, with 18 bases separating them. This CDR3 has 14 residues. The CDR3 sequence is CSASPDDPLLGYTF. The DNA of the CDR3 is TGCAGTGCTAGCCCGGACGACCCATTACTTGGCTACACCTTC.